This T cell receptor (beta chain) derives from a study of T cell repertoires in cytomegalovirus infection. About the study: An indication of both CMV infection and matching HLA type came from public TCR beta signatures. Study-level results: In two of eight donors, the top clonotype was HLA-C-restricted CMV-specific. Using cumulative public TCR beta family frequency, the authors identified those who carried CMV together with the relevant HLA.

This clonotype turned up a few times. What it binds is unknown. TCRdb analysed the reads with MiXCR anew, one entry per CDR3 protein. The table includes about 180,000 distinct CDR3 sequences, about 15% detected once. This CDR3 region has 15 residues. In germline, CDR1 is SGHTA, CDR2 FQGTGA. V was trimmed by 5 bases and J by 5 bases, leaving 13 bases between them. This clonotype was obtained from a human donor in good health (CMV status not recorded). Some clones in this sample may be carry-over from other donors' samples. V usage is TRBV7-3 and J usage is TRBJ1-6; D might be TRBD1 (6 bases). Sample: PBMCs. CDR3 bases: TGTGCCAGCAGCCTCCAAGGGGGGGATAATTCACCCCTCCACTTT. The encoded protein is CASSLQGGDNSPLHF.